The 16 T cell receptor beta chains reported below all come from one sample, sequenced in a study of cytotoxic CD8 clonotypes in ibrutinib-treated CLL. Only in-frame clones appear in the TCRdb table, and some are missing; sequencing was by immunoSEQ multiplex PCR. In the table there are about 29,000 clones, roughly 69% of which are singletons. Material: PBMCs, obtained after 24 months of ibrutinib treatment. The receptor source for this set is a human donor with chronic lymphocytic leukemia.

The chain links TRBV4-3 to TRBJ2-5; D is unresolved. V lost 0 bases to trimming and J lost 4 bases, with 9 bases between them. The CDR3 spans 14 residues. Germline-derived CDR1 and CDR2 are LGHNA and YSLEER. The CDR3 nucleotides are TGCGCCAGCAGCCAAGAACCCTCTGCAGAGACCCAGTACTTC. Translating it yields CASSQEPSAETQYF.

This clone came up a few times. The CDR3 sequence is CSAKAGGAKGEQYF. The CDR3 nucleotides are TGCAGCGCCAAGGCGGGGGGCGCAAAAGGCGAGCAGTACTTC. The chain links TRBV29-1 to TRBJ2-7; 8 nucleotides line up with TRBD2. Germline V gene data show CDR1 as SQVTM and CDR2 as ANQGSEA. The junction had 14 bases not matched to a gene; V was cut back by 7 bases and J by 6 bases. This CDR3 spans 14 amino acids.

In this sample, this clone is medium-sized. This rearrangement joins TRBV6-1 to TRBJ2-7; TRBD1 aligns across 8 bases. CDR1 is MNHNS, CDR2 SASEGT, per germline. The CDR3 sequence is 14 residues long. The V gene end was trimmed by 5 bases and the J gene end by 5 bases; junction bases not matched to a gene: 8. The CDR3 sequence: CASSLRTGIDEQYF. The CDR3 DNA follows: TGTGCCAGCAGTCTCCGGACAGGGATCGACGAGCAGTACTTC.

The CDR3 region has the DNA TGCGCCAGCAGTGCCTCTTTAGCTGGGGAGCTGTTTTTT. It is translated as CASSASLAGELFF. The chain recombines TRBV10-1 with TRBJ2-2; D unclear. Germline V gene lookup returns CDR1 WNHNN and CDR2 SYGVQD (reference sequence). V was shortened by 4 bases and J by 8 bases, with 11 bases between the two germline ends. The CDR3 covers 13 residues.

This clone has a single count. The chain combines TRBV7-2 with TRBJ2-3; TRBD2 might be the D (6 bases). This CDR3 has 13 residues. From germline, CDR1 is SGHTA and CDR2 FQGNSA. Trimming cost V 3 bases and J 6 bases, with 10 bases left between them. For the CDR3, the DNA is TGTGCCAGCAGCTTTCGGGGGAAGGATACGCAGTATTTT. Its protein product is CASSFRGKDTQYF.

This clone has only a few counts. This rearrangement joins TRBV6-5 to TRBJ2-7, with a tentative D call TRBD1 (6 bases). The germline V gene encodes CDR1 MNHEY and CDR2 SVGAGI. The CDR3 is 14 residues long. Trimming stripped 5 bases from V and 2 bases from J, with 13 bases between. The CDR3: CASSGTRPPYEQYF. DNA of the CDR3: TGTGCCAGCAGTGGGACACGTCCGCCCTACGAGCAGTACTTC.

V usage is TRBV28 and J usage is TRBJ1-2; D uncertain. The CDR3 totals 11 residues. CDR1 is MDHEN, CDR2 SYDVKM, per germline. Trimming cost V 6 bases and J 1 base, with 3 bases left between them. CDR3 in DNA: TGTGCCAGCAGCATTAACTATGGCTACACCTTC. It is translated as CASSINYGYTF.

The chain links TRBV20-1 to TRBJ1-2, with a possible D match to TRBD1 (5 bases). Between the trimmed V and J ends, which lost 7 bases and 7 bases, there was a span of 13 bases. Per germline, CDR1 DFQATT and CDR2 SNEGSKA (reference sequence). This CDR3 has 11 residues. CDR3 sequence reads: CSVPGLPGYTF. CDR3 DNA: TGCAGTGTCCCGGGACTTCCTGGCTACACCTTC.

V and J are TRBV11-2 and TRBJ2-7; TRBD1 might be the D (5 bases). The CDR3 sequence is 15 residues long. V lost 2 bases and J 1 base, leaving 12 bases between the germline ends. The germline gives CDR1 SGHAT, CDR2 FQNNGV. CDR3 protein: CASSLWTQSSYEQYF. Here the CDR3 DNA reads TGTGCCAGCAGCTTATGGACACAATCATCCTACGAGCAGTACTTC.

V usage is TRBV20-1 and J usage is TRBJ2-5; D ambiguous. The CDR3 loop spans 11 amino acids. Germline values: CDR1 DFQATT, CDR2 SNEGSKA (reference sequence). CDR3 sequence: CRTRYQETQYF. In nucleotides, the CDR3 is TGCAGGACCCGGTACCAAGAGACCCAGTACTTC.

The sample holds a few counts of this clone. The rearrangement links TRBV11-2 to TRBJ1-5, with no clear D. This CDR3 region has 13 residues. Germline V gene data show CDR1 as SGHAT and CDR2 as FQNNGV. V dropped 6 bases and J dropped 4 bases, with 10 bases sitting between them. The CDR3 nucleotides read TGTGCCAGCAGTTCCGCCGAAAATCAGCCCCAGCATTTT. It translates to CASSSAENQPQHF.

The V gene is TRBV19, the J gene TRBJ2-1, with D possibly called TRBD1 or TRBD2 (6 bases each). The germline CDR1 and CDR2 sequences are LNHDA and SQIVND (reference sequence). Trimming took 1 base from V and 5 from J, leaving 15 bases between them. The CDR3 contains 16 residues. CDR3 in amino acids: CASSIGARGPNNEQFF. The CDR3 nucleotides are TGTGCCAGTAGTATAGGAGCCCGGGGGCCAAACAATGAGCAGTTCTTC.

The V call is TRBV11-3, the J call TRBJ2-2; D ambiguous. The length of the CDR3 is 14 residues. CDR1 and CDR2 from the germline V gene are SGHNT and YENEEA. V gave up 5 bases and J gave up 4 bases, with 11 bases separating them. CDR3 sequence (DNA): TGTGCCAGCAGCCCATCTCTGGGCACCGGGGAGCTGTTTTTT. It encodes CASSPSLGTGELFF.

This clone was recorded many times. The rearrangement uses TRBV30 and TRBJ2-7; D gene unclear. Trimming pared 5 bases from V and 0 bases from J, leaving 8 bases between. CDR1 and CDR2 (germline): GTSNPN, SVGIG (reference sequence). This CDR3 is 12 amino acids long. The CDR3 nucleotides read TGTGCCTGGGTCCGGAGCTCCTACGAGCAGTACTTC. It encodes CAWVRSSYEQYF.

This clone was seen more than once but under ten times. CDR3 amino acids: CASSWGTVGYGYTF. The CDR3 nucleotides read TGCGCCAGCAGCTGGGGGACAGTGGGCTATGGCTACACCTTC. This chain uses TRBV5-1 with TRBJ1-2; TRBD1 matches at 7 bases. CDR1 is SGHRS and CDR2 is YFSETQ in the germline V gene. CDR3 length: 14 amino acids. Trimming removed 3 bases from V and 4 bases from J; junction bases left unmatched: 6.

The V and J genes are TRBV4-3 and TRBJ2-1, with 9 bases identical to TRBD2. V lost 4 bases, J lost 9 bases, and 10 bases stayed unmatched. CDR3 length equals 15 residues. In germline, CDR1 is LGHNA, CDR2 YSLEER. CDR3 protein: CASSLRSGGQGEQFF. The CDR3 coding sequence is TGCGCCAGCAGCCTGAGGAGCGGGGGGCAGGGTGAGCAGTTCTTC.